This T cell receptor (beta chain) was identified during a study of chemoradiotherapy in HPV16-positive cancers. Study-level results: In HPV16-positive patients, HPV-responsive T-cell expansion tracked better recurrence-free survival. The functional HPV-specific definition rests on just two HPV16-positive patients. Candidate HPV-specific clones and E7-related TCR motifs grew in tumor during treatment.

Method: immunoSEQ multiplex PCR; TCRdb's copy keeps in-frame clones and lacks some. The table shows fewer than 7,500 clones, with about 91% occurring only once. Repeated repertoire sampling spanned the course of chemoradiotherapy. V trimming: 2 bases; J trimming: 4 bases; junction bases outside the gene matches: 11. CDR1 and CDR2 (germline): SEHNR, FQNEAQ (reference sequence). The CDR3 runs 18 residues. A remark on this clone: Antigen unknown.

This clonotype was obtained from a human donor with HPV-associated anogenital cancer. This chain uses TRBV7-9 with TRBJ2-2, with TRBD2 matching 9 bases. The specimen was blood, collected from a patient who underwent chemoradiotherapy. The CDR3 protein is CASSLRASGARGTGELFF. In DNA, the CDR3 is TGTGCCAGCAGCTTAAGGGCTAGCGGGGCCCGGGGCACCGGGGAGCTGTTTTTT.